Listed here is a single T cell receptor (beta chain). Antigen unknown. Germline CDR1 is SQVTM and CDR2 is ANQGSEA. The CDR3 loop spans 14 amino acids. The V gene end was trimmed by 6 bases and the J gene end by 0 bases; junction bases not matched to a gene: 4. This specimen comes from a study of OX40 agonist ivuxolimab in advanced cancers. Study summary: Cohort: 75% to 90% men, mean age approximately 60, aged about 23 to 80. Overall study findings and caveats: Fewer expanded clones were found on average in CD4+ than in CD8+ T cells. The investigators did not determine what antigen specificity the expanded peripheral T cells had. Clonal expansion among partial responders at 0.1-3.0 mg/kg ranked near the lowest.

Some clones are missing from TCRdb's copy, which holds only in-frame ones; the method was immunoSEQ multiplex PCR. The data show tens of thousands of clones, over 80% seen once. The chain links TRBV29-1 to TRBJ2-3; 9 positions agree with TRBD1. The clonotype originates from an adult with an advanced solid tumor such as melanoma, head and neck, liver or kidney cancer. Sequencing was performed on CD4+ or CD8+ T cells sorted from blood, taken in a trial of the OX40 agonist ivuxolimab. The CDR3 nucleotides are TGCAGCGTGGGACAGGGTTTCAGCACAGATACGCAGTATTTT. Translating gives CSVGQGFSTDTQYF.